This TCR beta chain appears in the sequencing data of a study of blood T cell repertoires in COVID-19. In the source study's methods: Amplification from reference gene primers served as the basis for estimated nucleated cell counts. The method was immunoSEQ multiplex PCR; TCRdb's version includes in-frame clones alone and lacks a portion of them. V, J and clone size reflect that table, while D and trimming were determined from the DNA. Of around 250,000 clones in the sample, 80% to 90% were seen once. Germline V CDR1 and CDR2: ENHRY, SYGVKD. CDR3 length: 14 residues. The germline V and J ends were trimmed by 4 bases and 7 bases, with 11 bases remaining between them. Participants, 18 to 89 years old, spanned under 25 US areas. Exposed volunteers were people who met a COVID-19 case within 2 weeks before study entry.

The chain employs TRBV10-3 and TRBJ1-6; D is ambiguous. This TCR was recovered from a middle-aged woman who had been exposed to COVID-19. Material: PBMCs or T cells enriched from blood (not recorded which). CDR3 nucleotides: TGTGCCATCAGTGTCGAGGGCCAGAATTCACCCCTCCACTTT. It codes for CAISVEGQNSPLHF.